This T cell receptor beta chain emerged from a study of blood T cells in healthy people across ages. The CDR3 sequence is 13 residues long. Trimming took 8 bases from V and 4 from J, leaving 14 bases between them. The germline V gene encodes CDR1 MNHEY and CDR2 SVGEGT. In the case of this clonotype: Its specificity is not known.

Then a second PCR, running roughly 7 to 11 cycles, was carried out with a sample-barcoded 5' primer and a J-beta primer mix. Sequencing of every sample gave 2.5 million or more CDR3-containing paired-end reads. TCRdb independently ran MiXCR on the 5' RACE reads; one entry per CDR3 protein. The sample yields hundreds of thousands of distinct CDR3 sequences, roughly 45% seen once. Points from the study as a whole: Older individuals had lower TCR beta diversity per million T cells (the decline was roughly linear).

Sequences were obtained from blood. J is TRBJ2-5 and V is TRBV6-2 or TRBV6-3; D possibly matches TRBD1 or TRBD2 (7 bases each). The TCR was taken from a woman aged 55-70 years in good health. Here the CDR3 DNA reads TGTGCCAGCGGGGGGGACAGAAGAGAGACCCAGTACTTC. This sequence encodes CASGGDRRETQYF.